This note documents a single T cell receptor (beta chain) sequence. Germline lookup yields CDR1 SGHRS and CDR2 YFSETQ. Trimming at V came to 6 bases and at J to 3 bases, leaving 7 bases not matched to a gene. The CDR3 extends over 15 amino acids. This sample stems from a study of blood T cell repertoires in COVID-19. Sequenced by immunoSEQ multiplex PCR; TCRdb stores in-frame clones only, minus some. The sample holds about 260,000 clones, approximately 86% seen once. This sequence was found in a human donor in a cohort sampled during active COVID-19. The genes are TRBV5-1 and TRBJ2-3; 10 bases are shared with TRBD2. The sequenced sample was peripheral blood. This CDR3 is CASNTGTSVTDTQYF. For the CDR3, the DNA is TGCGCCAGCAATACCGGGACTAGCGTAACAGATACGCAGTATTTT.